The rows below give T cell receptor beta chains drawn from one sample of a study of blood T cell repertoires in COVID-19. Profiling relied on immunoSEQ multiplex PCR, and the TCRdb table lists in-frame clones only, not all of them. Here the sample spans under 200,000 clones, roughly nine tenths being singletons. Input material: peripheral blood. The source is a man aged 18 to 30 with acute or convalescent COVID-19. The CDR3 runs from the conserved cysteine through the conserved F or W. Fields, in order: V gene, clone size, J gene, D gene, CDR3 DNA, CDR3 protein. A D gene is named only where the DNA matches it firmly. Clone size is given for some rows only: seen once, a few or many times, or a class if the clone is expanded.

v_gene: TRBV5-4; abundance: -; j_gene: TRBJ2-7; d_gene: TRBD2; CDR3nt: TGTGCCAGCAGCTTGAACCCTAGCGGGGAGTACGAGCAGTACTTC; CDR3aa: CASSLNPSGEYEQYF
v_gene: TRBV19; abundance: -; j_gene: TRBJ2-5; d_gene: TRBD2; CDR3nt: TGTGCCAGTAGTATCGGACTAGCGGGGGCACAAGAGACCCAGTACTTC; CDR3aa: CASSIGLAGAQETQYF
v_gene: TRBV19; abundance: -; j_gene: TRBJ2-3; d_gene: -; CDR3nt: TGTGCCAGTAGTACCCTTAGCACAGATACGCAGTATTTT; CDR3aa: CASSTLSTDTQYF
v_gene: TRBV30; abundance: -; j_gene: TRBJ1-5; d_gene: -; CDR3nt: TGTGCCTGGAGTCCCCGAGGGATTATCAATCAGCCCCAGCATTTT; CDR3aa: CAWSPRGIINQPQHF
v_gene: TRBV7-9; abundance: -; j_gene: TRBJ2-7; d_gene: -; CDR3nt: TGTGCCAGCAGTCAAGATGGGCGTATGGCCTCCGAGCAGTACTTC; CDR3aa: CASSQDGRMASEQYF
v_gene: TRBV24-1; abundance: -; j_gene: TRBJ2-1; d_gene: TRBD2; CDR3nt: TGTGCCACCAGTGATTTTGGCCTAGCGGGGGAGTTCTTC; CDR3aa: CATSDFGLAGEFF
v_gene: TRBV5-1; abundance: -; j_gene: TRBJ1-1; d_gene: TRBD1; CDR3nt: TGCGCCAGCAGCCTAGGACAGGGGGCTTCTGAAGCTTTCTTT; CDR3aa: CASSLGQGASEAFF
v_gene: TRBV11-2; abundance: -; j_gene: TRBJ1-4; d_gene: -; CDR3nt: TGTGCCAGCAGCGCGGGGGTTGCAACTAATGAAAAACTGTTTTTT; CDR3aa: CASSAGVATNEKLFF
v_gene: TRBV5-1; abundance: -; j_gene: TRBJ2-1; d_gene: TRBD2; CDR3nt: TGCGCCAGCAGCTTGATAGCTAGCGGGGCCCCTAGTGAGCAGTTCTTC; CDR3aa: CASSLIASGAPSEQFF
v_gene: TRBV18; abundance: -; j_gene: TRBJ1-2; d_gene: -; CDR3nt: TGTGCCAGCTCACGCCAGGGAGGTGATGGCTACACCTTC; CDR3aa: CASSRQGGDGYTF
v_gene: TRBV2; abundance: -; j_gene: TRBJ1-6; d_gene: TRBD1; CDR3nt: TGTGCCAGCAGTACCGACAGGGCGGCTAATTCACCCCTCCACTTT; CDR3aa: CASSTDRAANSPLHF
v_gene: TRBV5-8; abundance: few; j_gene: TRBJ1-5; d_gene: TRBD1; CDR3nt: TGTGCCAGCAGCAGGGGACAGCTCAATCAGCCCCAGCATTTT; CDR3aa: CASSRGQLNQPQHF
v_gene: TRBV21-1; abundance: -; j_gene: TRBJ1-4; d_gene: -; CDR3nt: TGTGCCAGCAGCAAGGAAAGAGGTGCTAATGAAAAACTGTTTTTT; CDR3aa: CASSKERGANEKLFF
v_gene: TRBV19; abundance: -; j_gene: TRBJ1-2; d_gene: TRBD1; CDR3nt: TGTGCCAGTAGTATAGATCGGGACAGGGAACCCAACTTGTGGAATGGCTACACCTTC; CDR3aa: CASSIDRDREPNLWNGYTF
v_gene: TRBV18; abundance: -; j_gene: TRBJ2-5; d_gene: TRBD1; CDR3nt: TGTGCCAGCTCACCATCCCCCCCAGGGGGCACGAAGACCCAGTACTTC; CDR3aa: CASSPSPPGGTKTQYF
v_gene: TRBV6-5; abundance: -; j_gene: TRBJ2-3; d_gene: TRBD1; CDR3nt: TGTGCCAGCAGTTACACCTCCGAGGGGGCAGGAGATACGCAGTATTTT; CDR3aa: CASSYTSEGAGDTQYF
v_gene: TRBV5-1; abundance: -; j_gene: TRBJ1-3; d_gene: TRBD1; CDR3nt: TGCGCCAGCAGCTTAACCGACAGGGCTGGAAACACCATATATTTT; CDR3aa: CASSLTDRAGNTIYF